This entry lists 5 T cell receptor beta chains sequenced from one sample in a study of blood T cell repertoires in COVID-19. Sequencing used immunoSEQ multiplex PCR; TCRdb keeps in-frame clones, though not all of them. The repertoire has about 210,000 clones, roughly 85% of them found once; the top ten carry approximately 19%. Sequences were obtained from PBMCs or T cells enriched from blood (not recorded which). These receptors came from a man in his forties who had recovered from COVID-19.

The rearrangement links TRBV18 to TRBJ1-1; TRBD1 matches at 9 bases. The CDR3 spans 14 residues. After removal of 2 bases from V and 7 bases from J, the junction contained 5 bases not matched to a gene. Germline CDR1 and CDR2: KGHSH and LQKENI. The CDR3 is CASSPGTGPVEAFF. The CDR3 DNA sequence: TGTGCCAGCTCACCAGGGACAGGGCCCGTTGAAGCTTTCTTT.

This rearrangement joins TRBV7-8 to TRBJ1-1, with D possibly TRBD1 on 6 matching bases. Between the trimmed V and J ends, which lost 0 bases and 1 base, there was a span of 12 bases. Looked up from germline, CDR1 is SGHVS and CDR2 is FQNEAQ. CDR3 length: 16 residues. CDR3 in amino acids: CASSLAVRGGNTEAFF. CDR3 in DNA: TGTGCCAGCAGCTTAGCGGTGAGGGGGGGGAACACTGAAGCTTTCTTT.

This clone was seen once. The rearrangement joins TRBV25-1 to TRBJ2-7, with 7 bases identical to TRBD1. Germline CDR1 MGHDK, CDR2 SYGVNS. The length of the CDR3 is 11 residues. The trim removed 5 bases at V and 12 bases at J, leaving 7 bases unmatched. The CDR3 here is CASSQTGIRYF. For the CDR3, the DNA is TGTGCCAGCAGTCAGACAGGGATCCGGTACTTC.

The chain carries TRBV5-1 and TRBJ2-7, with 9 bases matching TRBD1. The CDR3 runs to 16 residues. The germline gives CDR1 SGHRS, CDR2 YFSETQ. Trimming cost V 3 bases and J 2 bases; bases outside gene matches: 9. This CDR3 is CASSSGLTGGPYEQYF. CDR3 in DNA: TGCGCCAGCAGCTCGGGCTTGACAGGGGGACCCTACGAGCAGTACTTC.

V and J are TRBV7-3 and TRBJ1-1; D unresolved. The CDR3 is 15 amino acids. V shed 0 bases and J shed 3 bases, with 11 bases lying between them. The germline gives CDR1 SGHTA, CDR2 FQGTGA. The DNA of the CDR3 is TGTGCCAGCAGCTTAACGATTCAGCGGGACACTGAAGCTTTCTTT. Its translation is CASSLTIQRDTEAFF.